This TCR beta chain is from a study of T-cell memory formation after mild COVID-19. Sample barcodes and UMIs were carried by the TCR alpha and TCR beta cDNA libraries that 5'RACE generated with constant-segment primers. Each CDR3 protein gets one entry after TCRdb re-called the 5' RACE reads with MiXCR. The repertoire includes about 470,000 distinct CDR3 sequences, around 27% of them detected once, and around 12% sits in the top ten. V lost 4 bases and J 0 bases, leaving 19 bases between the germline ends. Germline CDR1 SQVTM, CDR2 ANQGSEA. CDR3 length: 17 amino acids. The sequence derives from an adult woman who had mild COVID-19 (a few samples of this study predate the infection). Cell type and time point are not known. Input material: PBMCs or a T cell subset sorted from them (not recorded which). This chain links TRBV29-1 with TRBJ1-3; no definite D call. This CDR3 reads CSVVGQPFGNSGNTIYF. As DNA, the CDR3 is TGCAGCGTTGTTGGTCAGCCTTTCGGGAACTCTGGAAACACCATATATTTT.